These T cell receptor beta chains were read from a single sample in a study of T cells in lung cancer brain metastases. Only in-frame clones appear in the TCRdb table, and some are missing; sequencing was by immunoSEQ multiplex PCR. The sample lists roughly 690 clones, more than 85% occurring once. Sequenced sample: tumor tissue from the primary lung tumor. These TCRs come from a woman in her seventies with non-small cell lung cancer. Both conserved end residues are part of each CDR3. D genes are given only for firm matches. Clone sizes are given selectively: once, few, many, or a class where the clone is expanded.

J: TRBJ2-1; size: .; D: TRBD1; V: TRBV28; CDR3: CASSLIGGRHYNEQFF; DNA: TGTGCCAGCAGTTTAATAGGGGGCCGACACTACAATGAGCAGTTCTTC
J: TRBJ2-6; size: .; D: .; V: TRBV10-1; CDR3: CASRQSRANVLTF; DNA: TGCGCCAGCAGACAAAGTCGGGCCAACGTCCTGACTTTC
J: TRBJ2-1; size: .; D: .; V: TRBV10-2; CDR3: CVVGLLNNEQFF; DNA: TGCGTGGTCGGACTTCTTAACAATGAGCAGTTCTTC
J: TRBJ1-2; size: .; D: .; V: TRBV27; CDR3: CASSSTGIPIVYGYTF; DNA: TGTGCCAGCAGTTCTACAGGGATCCCTATCGTCTATGGCTACACCTTC
J: TRBJ1-4; size: once; D: .; V: TRBV5-4; CDR3: CASSLDPWAGNEKLFF; DNA: TGTGCCAGCAGCTTGGACCCTTGGGCAGGGAACGAAAAACTGTTTTTT
J: TRBJ1-1; size: .; D: .; V: TRBV4-1; CDR3: CASSQAGAWDMNTEAFF; DNA: TGCGCCAGCAGCCAAGCGGGGGCCTGGGACATGAACACTGAAGCTTTCTTT
J: TRBJ2-7; size: .; D: .; V: TRBV18; CDR3: CASSQLPGENEQYF; DNA: TGTGCCAGCTCACAATTACCGGGAGAAAACGAGCAGTACTTC
J: TRBJ1-1; size: .; D: .; V: TRBV6-5; CDR3: CASSLPGTTEAFF; DNA: TGTGCCAGCAGTCTTCCGGGGACCACTGAAGCTTTCTTT
J: TRBJ2-3; size: few; D: .; V: TRBV11-2; CDR3: CASSLGQGDIDTQYF; DNA: TGTGCCAGCAGCTTAGGCCAGGGTGACATAGATACGCAGTATTTT
J: TRBJ2-7; size: few; D: .; V: TRBV14; CDR3: CASSQDQQAYEQYF; DNA: TGTGCCAGCAGCCAAGATCAGCAAGCCTACGAGCAGTACTTC
J: TRBJ2-3; size: .; D: .; V: TRBV4-1; CDR3: CASNHREVTGADTQYF; DNA: TGCGCCAGCAACCATAGGGAGGTCACAGGGGCTGATACGCAGTATTTT
J: TRBJ1-3; size: few; D: .; V: TRBV9; CDR3: CASSVDLGFSGNTIYF; DNA: TGTGCCAGCAGCGTAGATCTGGGGTTCTCTGGAAACACCATATATTTT
J: TRBJ2-7; size: .; D: TRBD2; V: TRBV18; CDR3: CASSVSEAGGTYEQYF; DNA: TGTGCCAGCTCAGTATCCGAGGCGGGAGGAACCTACGAGCAGTACTTC
J: TRBJ1-5; size: .; D: .; V: TRBV7-9; CDR3: CASSLNNYQPQHF; DNA: TGTGCCAGCAGCTTAAACAACTATCAGCCCCAGCATTTT
J: TRBJ2-3; size: .; D: TRBD2; V: TRBV7-9; CDR3: CASSNTSGLAPDTQYF; DNA: TGTGCCAGCAGTAACACCTCGGGACTAGCGCCGGATACGCAGTATTTT
J: TRBJ2-2; size: .; D: .; V: TRBV28; CDR3: CASRMQGGAGELFF; DNA: TGTGCCAGCAGAATGCAGGGTGGCGCCGGGGAGCTGTTTTTT
J: TRBJ2-7; size: .; D: TRBD2; V: TRBV27; CDR3: CASSLREGRYEQYF; DNA: TGTGCCAGCAGTTTGCGGGAGGGCCGCTACGAGCAGTACTTC
J: TRBJ2-3; size: few; D: TRBD2; V: TRBV9; CDR3: CASNLAGGFTDTQYF; DNA: TGTGCCAGCAACTTAGCGGGGGGTTTTACAGATACGCAGTATTTT
J: TRBJ2-7; size: once; D: TRBD2; V: TRBV28; CDR3: CASSPAGTGTSGSYF; DNA: TGTGCCAGCAGTCCCGCCGGGACAGGGACTAGCGGATCGTACTTC
J: TRBJ1-2; size: .; D: TRBD1; V: TRBV9; CDR3: CASRGFGQANYGYTF; DNA: TGTGCCAGCAGAGGATTTGGACAGGCGAACTATGGCTACACCTTC
J: TRBJ1-1; size: .; D: .; V: TRBV7-9; CDR3: CASSLNRNTEAFF; DNA: TGTGCCAGCAGCTTAAACAGGAACACTGAAGCTTTCTTT
J: TRBJ1-1; size: once; D: .; V: TRBV9; CDR3: CASSDSNTEAFF; DNA: TGTGCCAGCAGCGACAGCAACACTGAAGCTTTCTTT
J: TRBJ2-2; size: .; D: TRBD2; V: TRBV5-1; CDR3: CASSLVVTSGFAGELFF; DNA: TGCGCCAGCAGCTTGGTGGTTACTAGCGGTTTTGCCGGGGAGCTGTTTTTT
J: TRBJ1-3; size: once; D: .; V: TRBV5-4; CDR3: CASSAGPPGVGSSGNTIYF; DNA: TGTGCCAGCAGCGCGGGACCCCCAGGGGTAGGGTCCTCTGGAAACACCATATATTTT
J: TRBJ2-7; size: .; D: TRBD1; V: TRBV11-1; CDR3: CASSPRQGGEQYF; DNA: TGTGCCAGCAGCCCCAGACAGGGCGGCGAGCAGTACTTC
J: TRBJ2-7; size: few; D: .; V: TRBV6-1; CDR3: CASSAMEASSYEQYF; DNA: TGTGCCAGCAGTGCGATGGAAGCGAGCTCCTACGAGCAGTACTTC
J: TRBJ1-1; size: few; D: .; V: TRBV5-6; CDR3: CASSLRGTEAFF; DNA: TGTGCCAGCAGCTTGAGAGGCACTGAAGCTTTCTTT
J: TRBJ1-4; size: .; D: .; V: TRBV19; CDR3: CASSIRTATNEKLFF; DNA: TGTGCCAGTAGTATTCGTACGGCAACTAATGAAAAACTGTTTTTT
J: TRBJ2-1; size: few; D: .; V: TRBV10-2; CDR3: CASSRNGGEQFF; DNA: TGCGCCAGCAGTAGGAACGGCGGTGAGCAGTTCTTC
J: TRBJ2-3; size: .; D: .; V: TRBV5-1; CDR3: CASSWGSSTDTQYF; DNA: TGCGCCAGCAGCTGGGGATCTAGCACAGATACGCAGTATTTT
J: TRBJ2-3; size: .; D: .; V: TRBV19; CDR3: CASSRVGGSDTQYF; DNA: TGTGCCAGTAGTAGGGTCGGAGGTTCAGATACGCAGTATTTT
J: TRBJ1-3; size: .; D: .; V: TRBV7-2; CDR3: CASSLRTKSGNTIYF; DNA: TGTGCCAGCAGCTTAAGGACAAAATCTGGAAACACCATATATTTT
J: TRBJ1-1; size: .; D: .; V: TRBV19; CDR3: CASRPDGARVEAFF; DNA: TGTGCCAGTAGACCCGACGGAGCGAGGGTTGAAGCTTTCTTT
J: TRBJ2-1; size: .; D: TRBD1; V: TRBV6-5; CDR3: CASSYSGTGGYNEQFF; DNA: TGTGCCAGCAGTTACTCGGGGACAGGTGGCTACAATGAGCAGTTCTTC
J: TRBJ2-1; size: .; D: TRBD2; V: TRBV5-8; CDR3: CASRVPTGTSGRWGINEQFF; DNA: TGTGCCAGCAGAGTCCCGACGGGGACTAGCGGGAGATGGGGGATCAATGAGCAGTTCTTC